The clone carrying this TCR beta chain occurred a few times. No antigen is known for it. These data are taken from a study of T-cell memory formation after mild COVID-19. Study-level points and caveats: Contracting CD4+ clones lay largely in CM and EM, with CD8+ ones residing in EMRA. There were some responding clones in pre-infection memory, which suggested that cross-reactive memory had joined.

Employing constant-segment primers, 5'RACE generated TCR alpha and TCR beta cDNA libraries bearing sample barcodes and UMIs. MiXCR, run by TCRdb on the 5' RACE reads, gives a single entry per CDR3 protein. Seen here are roughly 400,000 distinct CDR3 sequences, 15% to 20% observed once, and the top ten hold about 22%. CDR3 length: 14 amino acids. Germline V gene sequence: CDR1 LGHNA, CDR2 YSLEER. After removal of 1 base from V and 3 bases from J, the junction contained 3 bases not matched to a gene. The clonotype comes from a man between 18 and 29 years old who had mild COVID-19 (a few samples of this study predate the infection). Cell type and time point are not known. This rearrangement joins TRBV4-3 to TRBJ2-7, with TRBD1 matching over 7 bases. The material sequenced was PBMCs or a T cell subset sorted from them (not recorded which). The CDR3 here is CASSQGTGNYEQYF. In DNA form, the CDR3 reads TGCGCCAGCAGCCAAGGGACAGGAAACTACGAGCAGTACTTC.